This TCR beta chain stems from a study of regulatory T cells in long-lasting Graves disease. As for time point: newly diagnosed GD, antithyroid drugs for less than 3 months. TCR sequences were obtained from RNA taken from PBMCs. Collection of peripheral blood (nine milliliters) was done using EDTA tubes. Study-wide results and caveats: Persistent Graves' patients showed less TCR diversity than newly diagnosed ones. Newly diagnosed patients shared 966 public clonotypes; persistent patients shared a few thousand.

Germline V CDR1 and CDR2: MDHEN, SYDVKM. CDR3 size: 15 residues. This clonotype was picked up one time. What it binds is unknown. An end of the junction differs from the germline gene, which may be a read error. Arm-PCR of CDR3 regions and iRepertoire HTBI primers were used to build TCR beta libraries. TCRdb passed the multiplex PCR reads through MiXCR, listing each CDR3 protein once. The data show hundreds of thousands of distinct CDR3 sequences, with 12% seen just once and about 8.3% held by the top ten. These data were likewise used in another study, on T cells in Graves' hyperthyroidism and ophthalmopathy. From that study: The study used the HTBI primer set for a first-round RT-PCR of the TCR CDR3.

The material sequenced was peripheral blood mononuclear cells (PBMCs), taken at new diagnosis, from a patient treated with antithyroid drugs. The chain recombines TRBV28 with TRBJ1-6; 7 bases align to TRBD1. The origin of this receptor is a woman aged 30 to 39 with Graves disease. CDR3 nucleotides: TGTGCCAGCGGTTTACAGGGGCGCGAAGATTCACCCCTCCACTTT. Encoded protein: CASGLQGREDSPLHF.